A single sample gave rise to the 10 T cell receptor beta chains below, sequenced in a study of blood T cells in healthy people across ages. Then a second PCR, running roughly 7 to 11 cycles, was carried out with a sample-barcoded 5' primer and a J-beta primer mix. TCRdb fed the 5' RACE reads into MiXCR, producing one record per CDR3 protein. The table has 730,000 or so distinct CDR3 sequences, 35% to 50% seen once; the top ten hold 25% to 30%. Sample: blood. The receptors stem from an elderly man in good health.

The J gene is TRBJ2-3, the V gene TRBV12-3 or TRBV12-4; no reliable D call. The length of the CDR3 is 13 residues. The ends were cut back, 4 bases at V and 4 bases at J, with 9 bases in the middle. CDR3 region: CASSSSVADTQYF. CDR3 bases: TGTGCCAGCAGTTCCTCAGTAGCAGATACGCAGTATTTT.

Details on this clonotype: A read error may be the cause here, since a much bigger clone is one base away. The chain is built from TRBV20-1 and TRBJ2-1; D might be TRBD2 (5 bases). The germline V and J ends were trimmed by 6 bases and 4 bases, with 16 bases remaining between them. The CDR3 contains 14 residues. Germline CDR1 reads DFQATT; CDR2 reads SNEGSKA (reference sequence). CDR3 region: CSAKRNEVYNEQFF. The CDR3 coding sequence is TGCAGTGCAAAGCGGAACGAGGTATACAATGAGCAGTTCTTC.

In this sample, this clonotype turned up many times. A junction end diverges from the germline sequence, so it may reflect a read error. The chain combines TRBV7-9 with TRBJ2-5; D unclear. The CDR3 contains 14 residues. Per germline, CDR1 SEHNR and CDR2 FQNEAQ (reference sequence). In nucleotides, the CDR3 is TGTGCCAGCAACTTAGGAGACGGCCAAGAGACCCAGTACTTC. It codes for CASNLGDGQETQYF.

The J gene is TRBJ2-7, the V gene TRBV6-1; no clear D gene. The CDR3 has 13 amino acids. CDR1 is MNHNS and CDR2 is SASEGT in the germline V gene. V was shortened by 6 bases and J by 0 bases, with 9 bases between the two germline ends. In DNA, the CDR3 is TGTGCCAGCAGGGAACCCATCTCCTACGAGCAGTACTTC. It encodes CASREPISYEQYF.

This clonotype turned up a few times. The genes are TRBV2 and TRBJ2-3; 7 bases are shared with TRBD2. This CDR3 region has 18 residues. The V segment lost 4 bases and the J segment 4 bases; nucleotides outside the gene matches: 17. Germline V gene data show CDR1 as SNHLY and CDR2 as FYNNEI. The CDR3 is CASSVLGQRGGNPDTQYF. The CDR3 DNA reads as TGTGCCAGCAGTGTCCTAGGTCAGCGGGGAGGAAATCCAGATACGCAGTATTTT.

The chain joins TRBV6-2 or TRBV6-3 to TRBJ1-6, with D perhaps TRBD1 (5 bases). Germline V gene sequence: CDR1 MNHEY, CDR2 SVGEGT. Trimming left V 8 bases short and J 7 bases short, with 12 bases between. This CDR3 has 13 amino acids. The CDR3 reads CASLATDNSPLHF. The DNA for the CDR3 is TGTGCCAGCCTAGCGACAGACAATTCACCCCTCCACTTT.

V is TRBV5-1 and J is TRBJ1-4; possible D gene TRBD1, 5 bases. V was shortened by 4 bases and J by 3 bases, with 10 bases between the two germline ends. The CDR3 covers 14 residues. The germline CDR1 and CDR2 sequences are SGHRS and YFSETQ. CDR3 coding DNA: TGCGCCAGCAGCCCGGGACTGCCTAATGAAAAACTGTTTTTT. It specifies CASSPGLPNEKLFF.

V gene TRBV4-2 combines with J gene TRBJ1-5; D possibly corresponds to TRBD1 (5 bases). V gave up 1 base and J gave up 3 bases, with 10 bases separating them. The CDR3 spans 15 residues. The germline V gene encodes CDR1 LGHNA and CDR2 YNFKEQ. The CDR3 sequence is CASSQVGGDNQPQHF. CDR3 DNA: TGTGCCAGCAGCCAAGTAGGAGGGGACAATCAGCCCCAGCATTTT.

The sample holds a few counts of this clonotype. The rearrangement joins TRBV7-3 to TRBJ2-3, with 10 positions matching TRBD2. The CDR3 runs to 16 residues. Germline V gene data show CDR1 as SGHTA and CDR2 as FQGTGA. With V trimmed by 1 base and J by 5 bases, 6 bases remained unmatched. Here the CDR3 reads CASSLRAGGPQDTQYF. CDR3 in DNA: TGTGCCAGCAGCTTAAGAGCGGGAGGGCCGCAAGATACGCAGTATTTT.

This clonotype was detected only a few times. The CDR3 DNA sequence: TGTGCCAGCAGCGTAGGTCTCGGAGGGAACACTGAAGCTTTCTTT. Residues: CASSVGLGGNTEAFF. This sequence joins TRBV9 and TRBJ1-1; D is ambiguous. V was shortened by 0 bases and J by 1 base, with 10 bases between the two germline ends. The CDR3 runs 15 residues. Germline V gene sequence: CDR1 SGDLS, CDR2 YYNGEE.